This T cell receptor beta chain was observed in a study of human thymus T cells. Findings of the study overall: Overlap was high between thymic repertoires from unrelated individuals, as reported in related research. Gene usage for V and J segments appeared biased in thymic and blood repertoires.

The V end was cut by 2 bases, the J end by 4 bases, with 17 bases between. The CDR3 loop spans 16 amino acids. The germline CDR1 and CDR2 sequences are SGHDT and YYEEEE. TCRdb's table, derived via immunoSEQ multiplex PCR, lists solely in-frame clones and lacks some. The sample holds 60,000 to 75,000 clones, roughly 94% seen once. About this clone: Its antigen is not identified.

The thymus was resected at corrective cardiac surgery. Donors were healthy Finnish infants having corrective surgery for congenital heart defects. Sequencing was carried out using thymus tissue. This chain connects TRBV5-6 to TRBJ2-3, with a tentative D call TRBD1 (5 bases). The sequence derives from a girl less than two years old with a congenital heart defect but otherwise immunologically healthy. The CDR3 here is CASSFSISTVPDTQYF. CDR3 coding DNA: TGTGCCAGCAGCTTCTCAATATCGACAGTCCCAGATACGCAGTATTTT.